This TCR beta chain stems from a study of blood T cell repertoires in COVID-19. Measured with immunoSEQ multiplex PCR; TCRdb has only the in-frame clones, and not every one. The sample includes roughly 190,000 clones, around 80% seen only once; the top ten take less than 20%. J lost 7 bases, V lost 1 base, and 6 bases had no gene match. This CDR3 contains 15 residues. Germline CDR1 LGHDT, CDR2 YNNKEL (reference sequence). This receptor was taken from a human donor in a cohort sampled during active COVID-19. Material: peripheral blood. This chain links TRBV3-1 (or the pseudogene TRBV3-2) with TRBJ2-2; 7 bases line up with TRBD1. The CDR3 sequence: CASSQARGPVGELFF. The CDR3 DNA reads as TGTGCCAGCAGCCAAGCGAGGGGGCCCGTCGGGGAGCTGTTTTTT.